This TCR beta chain was retrieved from a study of blood T cell repertoires in COVID-19. Overall study context: Sites in the United States, Italy and Spain provided acute and convalescent COVID-19 samples. PBMCs, B-cell-depleted T cells, or T cells were the source of the cDNA or gDNA that made up the material.

Original analysis: Amplification of reference gene primers provided the estimated nucleated cell counts. Profiled with immunoSEQ multiplex PCR; TCRdb holds only in-frame clones, not every one. V, J and clone size derive from that table, while D and trimming were established from the DNA sequence. The sample has some 160,000 clones; around 84% are singletons. Germline assignment: CDR1 SGHNT and CDR2 YYREEE (reference sequence). The V end lost 0 bases, the J end lost 3 bases, and 7 bases lay between the germline ends. The CDR3 has 14 residues. Cohorts were based on clinical histories the participants reported.

The sequence derives from a woman in her fifties or sixties who had recovered from COVID-19. This sequence joins TRBV5-4 and TRBJ1-3; TRBD1 is a possible D gene (5 bases). The source material was PBMCs or T cells enriched from blood (not recorded which). The CDR3 sequence: CASSLAGNGNTIYF. The CDR3 coding sequence is TGTGCCAGCAGCTTGGCAGGGAATGGAAACACCATATATTTT.